This TCR beta chain was sequenced for a study of neurological immune-mediated disorders. In this sample, this clonotype turned up many times. As yet, its antigen is unknown. Libraries used 2 million unsorted PBMCs kept frozen in RNAlater. Germline V gene sequence: CDR1 DFQATT, CDR2 SNEGSKA (reference sequence). V was cut by 3 bases and J by 4 bases, with 12 bases left in between. CDR3 length: 13 residues. 5'RACE employing 10-nucleotide random UMIs yielded the cDNA. Via MiXCR, TCRdb re-called the 5' RACE reads, giving one row per CDR3 protein. The sample holds 55,000 to 70,000 distinct CDR3 sequences; roughly 3% are singletons and the top ten take approximately 4.7%. Overall study results and limits: None of the CDR3 amino acid sequences of expanded clones were shared across subjects, and this suggested private repertoires in all groups. There was no association between the multiple sclerosis repertoire cluster and any clinical or MRI feature.

Source material: PBMCs. The TCR sequence derives from a woman between 45 and 65 years old with multiple sclerosis. The V gene is TRBV20-1, the J gene TRBJ1-1; D remains unclear. CDR3: CSARPPVSTEAFF. Written as DNA, the CDR3 is TGCAGTGCTAGGCCCCCGGTATCCACTGAAGCTTTCTTT.